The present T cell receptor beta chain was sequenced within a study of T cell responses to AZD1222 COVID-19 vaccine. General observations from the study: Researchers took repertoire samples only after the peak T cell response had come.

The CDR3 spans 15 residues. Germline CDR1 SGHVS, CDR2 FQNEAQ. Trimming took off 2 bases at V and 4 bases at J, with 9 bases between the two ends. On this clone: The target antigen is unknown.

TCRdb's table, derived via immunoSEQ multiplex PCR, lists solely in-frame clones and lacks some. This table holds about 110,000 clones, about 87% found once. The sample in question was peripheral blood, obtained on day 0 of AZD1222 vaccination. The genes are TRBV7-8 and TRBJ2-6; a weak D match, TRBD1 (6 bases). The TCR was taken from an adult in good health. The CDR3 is CASSLRGIGANVLTF. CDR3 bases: TGTGCCAGCAGCTTAAGGGGGATAGGGGCCAACGTCCTGACTTTC.